This TCR beta chain was identified during a study of T cell responses to AZD1222 COVID-19 vaccine. Repertoires were generated with immunoSEQ multiplex PCR, while TCRdb's copy carries only in-frame clones and drops some. The sample carries roughly 120,000 clones, roughly nine tenths recorded once. In regard to this clone: Its antigen is still unknown.

The study's findings and limits: Regions left unmutated in variants are reportedly the target of nearly half of spike-specific TCRs. Mostly white British, mostly female donors; authors suggested clonal diversity may be underestimated. Seropositivity was recorded at baseline in only a handful of AZD1222 recipients. There were vaccine-associated CD4 TCRs across spike, dominant at 160-218 and 743-854.

Germline V gene lookup returns CDR1 LNHDA and CDR2 SQIVND (reference sequence). The junction had 15 bases not matched to a gene; V was cut back by 6 bases and J by 4 bases. The CDR3 totals 16 residues. The rearrangement uses TRBV19 and TRBJ2-7; 7 bases line up with TRBD1. The sample was peripheral blood, taken on day 0 of AZD1222 vaccination. The clonotype originates from an adult in good health. As DNA, the CDR3 is TGTGCCAGTAGCCGTGACAGGGACGTCCCTAGGTACGAGCAGTACTTC. This sequence encodes CASSRDRDVPRYEQYF.